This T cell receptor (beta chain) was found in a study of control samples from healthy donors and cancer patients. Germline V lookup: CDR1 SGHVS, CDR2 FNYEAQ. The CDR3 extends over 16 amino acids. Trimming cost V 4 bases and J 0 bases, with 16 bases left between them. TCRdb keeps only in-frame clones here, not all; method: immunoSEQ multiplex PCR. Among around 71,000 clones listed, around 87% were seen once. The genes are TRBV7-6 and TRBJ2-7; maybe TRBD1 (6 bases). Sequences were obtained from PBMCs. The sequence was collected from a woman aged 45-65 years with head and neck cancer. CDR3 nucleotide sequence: TGTGCCAGCAGCTCCGCCGCGCGGACAGACTCCTACGAGCAGTACTTC. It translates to CASSSAARTDSYEQYF.